The 3 T cell receptor beta chains below all came from one sample that was sequenced in a study of blood T cell repertoires in COVID-19. Clones were sequenced by immunoSEQ multiplex PCR, and TCRdb holds only the in-frame ones, with some missing. The repertoire holds roughly 70,000 clones, 70% to 85% seen once, with roughly 4.2% in the top ten. Sequenced: peripheral blood. The receptors come from a woman aged 60-75 years with acute or convalescent COVID-19.

V usage is TRBV27 and J usage is TRBJ1-2; D gene ambiguous. V lost 8 bases to trimming and J lost 4 bases, with 20 bases between them. Per the germline V gene, CDR1 is MNHEY and CDR2 is SMNVEV (reference sequence). This CDR3 region has 15 residues. This chain's CDR3 is CASPPRQRLFYGYTF. CDR3 DNA: TGTGCCAGCCCGCCAAGACAAAGGCTTTTCTATGGCTACACCTTC.

The chain carries TRBV7-2 and TRBJ2-7; no clear D gene. Germline V gene sequence: CDR1 SGHTA, CDR2 FQGNSA. This CDR3 has 14 amino acids. V lost 1 base and J 5 bases, leaving 12 bases between the germline ends. The CDR3 region is CASSLVGSFNEQYF. The CDR3 coding sequence is TGTGCCAGCAGCTTAGTCGGTAGTTTTAACGAGCAGTACTTC.

The chain couples TRBV3-1 (or the pseudogene TRBV3-2) to TRBJ1-4, with 8 nucleotides matching TRBD1. Germline V lookup: CDR1 LGHDT, CDR2 YNNKEL (reference sequence). Trimming removed 4 bases from V and 8 bases from J; junction bases left unmatched: 6. The CDR3 has 14 amino acids. The CDR3 here is CASSRGQGNEKLFF. Written as DNA, the CDR3 is TGTGCCAGCAGCCGAGGACAGGGAAACGAAAAACTGTTTTTT.